Following are 28 T cell receptor beta chains from one sample sequenced in a study of blood T cell repertoires in COVID-19. Profiling relied on immunoSEQ multiplex PCR, and the TCRdb table lists in-frame clones only, not all of them. This table holds 180,000 or so clones, 89% found once. The sequencing sample was made of PBMCs or T cells enriched from blood (not recorded which). All receptors derive from a woman between 40 and 50 years old with acute COVID-19.

This sequence joins TRBV6-2 or TRBV6-3 and TRBJ1-5; 8 bases line up with TRBD1. J lost 1 base, V lost 6 bases, and 2 bases had no gene match. Germline CDR1 reads MNHEY; CDR2 reads SVGEGT. The CDR3 length is 14 residues. CDR3 amino acids: CASSRTGSNQPQHF. In DNA form, the CDR3 reads TGTGCCAGCAGCCGGACAGGGAGCAATCAGCCCCAGCATTTT.

The chain couples TRBV9 to TRBJ2-2; D remains unclear. Between the trimmed V and J ends, which lost 0 bases and 5 bases, there was a span of 5 bases. Germline CDR1 and CDR2: SGDLS and YYNGEE. This CDR3 is built from 13 residues. The CDR3, as DNA: TGTGCCAGCAGCGTAGGAGGTACCGGGGAGCTGTTTTTT. The encoded protein is CASSVGGTGELFF.

The chain combines TRBV5-4 with TRBJ1-5, with D uncertain. The ends were cut back, 0 bases at V and 3 bases at J, with 10 bases in the middle. Germline V gene sequence: CDR1 SGHNT, CDR2 YYREEE (reference sequence). The CDR3 sequence is 15 residues long. The CDR3 DNA reads TGTGCCAGCAGCTTGGGGGGAGGCCACAATCAGCCCCAGCATTTT. Its translation: CASSLGGGHNQPQHF.

The CDR3 is CASSLVTADTQYF. The CDR3, as DNA: TGTGCCAGCAGCTTGGTCACAGCCGATACGCAGTATTTT. The J gene is TRBJ2-3, the V gene TRBV5-5; the D is unclear. Germline-derived CDR1 and CDR2 are SGHKS and YYEKEE (reference sequence). Trimming left V 0 bases short and J 6 bases short, with 8 bases between. CDR3 length: 13 amino acids.

This clone was detected only a few times. CDR3 loop: CASSSGEAGELFF. CDR3 bases: TGTGCCAGCAGTTCCGGGGAAGCCGGGGAGCTGTTTTTT. This sequence joins TRBV6-6 and TRBJ2-2; weak D call: TRBD2 (5 bases). The CDR3 has 13 amino acids. Germline V gene data show CDR1 as MNHNY and CDR2 as SVGAGI (reference sequence). Trimming pared 4 bases from V and 6 bases from J, leaving 9 bases between.

V usage is TRBV6-6 and J usage is TRBJ2-6; 8 bases line up with TRBD2. CDR3 size: 18 residues. The J segment lost 1 base and the V segment lost 5 bases, leaving 10 bases of the junction unmatched. CDR1 is MNHNY and CDR2 is SVGAGI in the germline V gene (reference sequence). CDR3 protein: CASSRPTGGGSGANVLTF. The DNA for the CDR3 is TGTGCCAGCAGTCGACCCACGGGCGGGGGGTCTGGGGCCAACGTCCTGACTTTC.

This clone turned up a few times. The chain is built from TRBV11-3 and TRBJ2-7, with TRBD2 identical over 8 bases. Germline V gene sequence: CDR1 SGHNT, CDR2 YENEEA. The CDR3 is 16 residues long. J was trimmed by 5 bases and V by 0 bases; bases with no gene match: 9. CDR3 sequence reads: CASSLDGREGNDEQYF. The CDR3 DNA sequence: TGTGCCAGCAGCTTAGATGGCCGGGAGGGTAACGACGAGCAGTACTTC.

V gene TRBV3-1 (or the pseudogene TRBV3-2) combines with J gene TRBJ1-4; tentatively, D is TRBD1 (5 bases). Germline V lookup: CDR1 LGHDT, CDR2 YNNKEL (reference sequence). V shed 0 bases and J shed 8 bases, with 13 bases lying between them. The CDR3 length is 15 residues. The CDR3 protein is CASSQDGASGEKLFF. The CDR3 DNA reads as TGTGCCAGCAGCCAAGATGGGGCGTCAGGAGAAAAACTGTTTTTT.

The chain carries TRBV2 and TRBJ1-1; tentative D call: TRBD1 (5 bases). Germline V gives CDR1 SNHLY, CDR2 FYNNEI. The CDR3 is 14 amino acids. The ends were cut back, 4 bases at V and 7 bases at J, with 16 bases in the middle. CDR3 sequence: CASSVLRRGGEAFF. The CDR3 DNA follows: TGTGCCAGCAGTGTCCTACGCCGGGGGGGTGAAGCTTTCTTT.

This chain uses TRBV29-1 with TRBJ2-2, with 9 bases fitting TRBD2. The germline V gene has CDR1 SQVTM and CDR2 ANQGSEA. V lost 7 bases and J lost 6; bases outside the gene matches: 18. There are 17 residues in the CDR3. The CDR3 DNA is TGCAGCGGCGGCAGGGAGCGGGAGGCCCTGGACGCCGGGGAGCTGTTTTTT. Encoded protein: CSGGREREALDAGELFF.

The J gene is TRBJ2-3, the V gene TRBV13; 7 bases fit TRBD2. There are 14 residues in the CDR3. Germline trimming cut 5 bases from V and 4 bases from J; bases unmatched to any gene: 6. Germline V CDR1 and CDR2: PRHDT, FYEKMQ (reference sequence). The CDR3 bases are TGTGCCAGCAGCGAGGGACTAACCCCAGATACGCAGTATTTT. It specifies CASSEGLTPDTQYF.

The V call is TRBV30, the J call TRBJ1-1; no firm D call. The CDR3 runs 13 residues. V was pared by 7 bases and J by 1 base, with 13 bases between. CDR1 is GTSNPN and CDR2 is SVGIG in the germline V gene (reference sequence). CDR3 DNA: TGTGCCTTCACTCGGGAGGGGAACACTGAAGCTTTCTTT. It is translated as CAFTREGNTEAFF. Full variable domain (outside the CDR3, taken from reference TRBV30 and TRBJ1-1): SQTIHQWPATLVQPVGSPLSLECTVEGTSNPNLYWYRQAAGRGLQLLFYSVGIGQISSEVPQNLSASRPQDRQFILSSKKLLLSDSGFYLCAFTREGNTEAFFGQGTRLTVV.

This rearrangement joins TRBV9 to TRBJ2-7, with 7 bases that match TRBD2. The CDR3 extends over 15 amino acids. Germline V gives CDR1 SGDLS, CDR2 YYNGEE. V was pared by 4 bases and J by 7 bases, with 14 bases of the junction left unmatched. The CDR3 sequence: CASSTGGTPGGEQYF. The CDR3 nucleotides are TGTGCCAGCAGCACCGGAGGGACGCCGGGAGGAGAGCAGTACTTC.

The V and J genes are TRBV5-1 and TRBJ2-3; TRBD2 matches at 14 bases. The germline V gene encodes CDR1 SGHRS and CDR2 YFSETQ. V lost 4 bases to trimming and J lost 2 bases; unmatched junction nucleotides: 18. This CDR3 spans 21 amino acids. The CDR3 spells CASSPTGTSGGPARHTDTQYF. CDR3 nucleotide sequence: TGCGCCAGCAGCCCCACAGGGACTAGCGGGGGCCCAGCCCGTCACACAGATACGCAGTATTTT.

This rearrangement joins TRBV6-2 or TRBV6-3 to TRBJ2-1; D may be TRBD2 (6 bases). CDR1 is MNHEY, CDR2 SVGEGT, per germline. This CDR3 is built from 16 residues. V shed 0 bases and J shed 4 bases, with 13 bases lying between them. CDR3 sequence: CASSYSRAGRYNEQFF. CDR3 coding DNA: TGTGCCAGCAGTTACTCGAGGGCGGGAAGATACAATGAGCAGTTCTTC.

The rearrangement joins TRBV5-5 to TRBJ1-1, with a tentative D call TRBD1 (6 bases). Trimming removed 0 bases from V and 1 base from J, with 10 bases in between. The CDR3 loop spans 15 amino acids. CDR1 and CDR2 from the germline V gene are SGHKS and YYEKEE (reference sequence). Here the CDR3 reads CASSLGQGSNTEAFF. DNA for the CDR3: TGTGCCAGCAGCTTGGGTCAGGGGTCGAACACTGAAGCTTTCTTT.

The chain recombines TRBV20-1 with TRBJ2-1, with 9 bases lining up with TRBD2. The trim removed 3 bases at V and 7 bases at J, leaving 13 bases unmatched. CDR1 and CDR2 from the germline V gene are DFQATT and SNEGSKA (reference sequence). CDR3 size: 16 residues. The chain's CDR3 is CSASVARGGPGNEQFF. Written as DNA, the CDR3 is TGCAGTGCTAGTGTCGCGCGGGGGGGCCCGGGGAATGAGCAGTTCTTC.

V usage is TRBV28 and J usage is TRBJ2-3; 8 positions agree with TRBD2. This CDR3 region has 14 residues. Germline assignment: CDR1 MDHEN and CDR2 SYDVKM. With V trimmed by 5 bases and J by 5 bases, 6 bases remained unmatched. The CDR3 region has the DNA TGTGCCAGCAGTGGGTCGGGACTAGTAGATACGCAGTATTTT. It is translated as CASSGSGLVDTQYF.

The chain employs TRBV20-1 and TRBJ2-2; possibly TRBD2 for D (6 bases). Looked up from germline, CDR1 is DFQATT and CDR2 is SNEGSKA (reference sequence). The V end was cut by 3 bases, the J end by 7 bases, with 12 bases between. This CDR3 comprises 13 residues. CDR3 amino acids: CSASRREVGELFF. The CDR3 nucleotides are TGCAGTGCTAGTAGGAGGGAGGTCGGGGAGCTGTTTTTT.

The J gene is TRBJ2-1, the V gene TRBV11-3; possibly TRBD1 for D (8 bases). Looked up from germline, CDR1 is SGHNT and CDR2 is YENEEA. Trimming took off 4 bases at V and 9 bases at J, with 19 bases between the two ends. The CDR3 extends over 15 amino acids. The CDR3 sequence is CASSSPRQGRGEQFF. The CDR3 bases are TGTGCCAGCAGCTCTCCGAGACAGGGGAGGGGTGAGCAGTTCTTC.

The CDR3 reads CASSVGTAEGYEQYF. The DNA for the CDR3 is TGTGCCAGCAGCGTAGGGACTGCCGAAGGATACGAGCAGTACTTC. V gene TRBV9 combines with J gene TRBJ2-7; perhaps TRBD2 as D (5 bases). The V end was cut by 0 bases, the J end by 4 bases, with 14 bases between. From germline, CDR1 is SGDLS and CDR2 YYNGEE. The CDR3 spans 15 residues. Drawing the rest from reference TRBV9 and TRBJ2-7, the complete variable domain is DSGVTQTPKHLITATGQRVTLRCSPRSGDLSVYWYQQSLDQGLQFLIQYYNGEERAKGNILERFSAQQFPDLHSELNLSSLELGDSALYFCASSVGTAEGYEQYFGPGTRLTVT.

V gene TRBV7-9 combines with J gene TRBJ1-6, with D possibly matching TRBD1 (6 bases). CDR3 length: 15 amino acids. CDR1 and CDR2 (germline): SEHNR, FQNEAQ (reference sequence). With 5 bases removed from V and 10 bases from J, the gap between germline ends came to 18 bases. The CDR3: CASSAPQGIGSPLHF. DNA for the CDR3: TGTGCCAGCAGCGCTCCCCAGGGGATAGGGTCACCCCTCCACTTT. Filled out from reference TRBV7-9 and TRBJ1-6, the complete variable domain reads DTGVSQNPRHKITKRGQNVTFRCDPISEHNRLYWYRQTLGQGPEFLTYFQNEAQLEKSRLLSDRFSAERPKGSFSTLEIQRTEQGDSAMYLCASSAPQGIGSPLHFGNGTRLTVT.

V and J are TRBV3-1 (or the pseudogene TRBV3-2) and TRBJ1-6; D is unclear. Between the trimmed V and J ends, which lost 0 bases and 6 bases, there was a span of 12 bases. The germline CDR1 and CDR2 sequences are LGHDT and YNNKEL (reference sequence). This CDR3 has 16 residues. The CDR3 DNA reads as TGTGCCAGCAGCCAAGATCTTCAGGTCCTTAATTCACCCCTCCACTTT. Amino acids: CASSQDLQVLNSPLHF.

This clone occurred a few times. The rearrangement uses TRBV5-1 and TRBJ1-1; the match to TRBD1 covers 7 bases. The CDR3 contains 16 residues. The V and J ends lost 4 bases and 0 bases, in that order; junction bases with no gene match: 9. CDR1 SGHRS and CDR2 YFSETQ come from the germline V gene. CDR3 coding DNA: TGCGCCAGCAGCGCCGGACAGGAGAGAATGAACACTGAAGCTTTCTTT. Residues: CASSAGQERMNTEAFF.

The V call is TRBV7-6, the J call TRBJ2-3, with 9 nucleotides matching TRBD1. CDR3 length: 15 residues. J lost 6 bases, V lost 4 bases, and 8 bases had no gene match. The germline V gene encodes CDR1 SGHVS and CDR2 FNYEAQ. CDR3 sequence: CASSSDRGSVDTQYF. CDR3 DNA: TGTGCCAGCAGCTCGGACAGGGGTTCAGTGGATACGCAGTATTTT.

The J gene is TRBJ2-5, the V gene TRBV19; the match to TRBD1 covers 8 bases. From germline, CDR1 is LNHDA and CDR2 SQIVND (reference sequence). The CDR3 runs to 14 residues. V lost 5 bases, J lost 4 bases, and 6 bases stayed unmatched. CDR3 residues: CASSYDRGGETQYF. In DNA, the CDR3 is TGTGCCAGTAGTTACGACAGGGGAGGAGAGACCCAGTACTTC. Based on the CDR3 plus reference TRBV19 and TRBJ2-5, the full variable domain is DGGITQSPKYLFRKEGQNVTLSCEQNLNHDAMYWYRQDPGQGLRLIYYSQIVNDFQKGDIAEGYSVSREKKESFPLTVTSAQKNPTAFYLCASSYDRGGETQYFGPGTRLLVL.

The chain couples TRBV9 to TRBJ2-5; TRBD2 agrees at 9 bases. V shed 0 bases, J shed 5 bases, and the junction held 5 bases outside the gene matches. The CDR3 length is 15 residues. Germline V gene sequence: CDR1 SGDLS, CDR2 YYNGEE. CDR3 region: CASSVDGTSRETQYF. In nucleotides, the CDR3 is TGTGCCAGCAGCGTAGACGGGACTAGCCGGGAGACCCAGTACTTC.

The table lists this clone with a few counts. This chain joins TRBV30 and TRBJ1-6, with 9 nucleotides matching TRBD1. V lost 4 bases to trimming and J lost 9 bases; unmatched junction nucleotides: 10. Germline lookup yields CDR1 GTSNPN and CDR2 SVGIG (reference sequence). The CDR3 consists of 15 residues. The CDR3 coding sequence is TGTGCCTGGACCCTCTTGGACAGGGGCGGTTCACCCCTCCACTTT. Its protein product is CAWTLLDRGGSPLHF.